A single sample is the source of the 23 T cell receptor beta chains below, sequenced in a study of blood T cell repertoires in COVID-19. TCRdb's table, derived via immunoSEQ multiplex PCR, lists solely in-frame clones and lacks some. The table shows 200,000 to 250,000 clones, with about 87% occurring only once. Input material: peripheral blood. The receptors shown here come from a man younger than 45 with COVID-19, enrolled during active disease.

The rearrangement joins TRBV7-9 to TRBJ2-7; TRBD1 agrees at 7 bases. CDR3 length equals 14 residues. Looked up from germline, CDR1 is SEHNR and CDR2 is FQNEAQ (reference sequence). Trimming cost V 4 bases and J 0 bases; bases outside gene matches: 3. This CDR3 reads CASSSGQFSYEQYF. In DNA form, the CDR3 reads TGTGCCAGCAGCTCGGGACAGTTCTCCTACGAGCAGTACTTC.

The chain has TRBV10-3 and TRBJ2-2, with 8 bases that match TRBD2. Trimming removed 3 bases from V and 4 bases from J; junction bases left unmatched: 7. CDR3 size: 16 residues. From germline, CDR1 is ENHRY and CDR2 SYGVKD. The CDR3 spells CAISERSGGTTGELFF. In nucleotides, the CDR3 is TGTGCCATCAGTGAAAGGAGCGGGGGTACCACCGGGGAGCTGTTTTTT.

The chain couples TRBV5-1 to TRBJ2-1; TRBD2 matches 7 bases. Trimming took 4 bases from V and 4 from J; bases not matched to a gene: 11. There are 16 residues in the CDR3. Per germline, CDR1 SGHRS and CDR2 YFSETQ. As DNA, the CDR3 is TGCGCCAGCAGCGTTCCGGTGACTAGCCTTTACAATGAGCAGTTCTTC. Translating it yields CASSVPVTSLYNEQFF.

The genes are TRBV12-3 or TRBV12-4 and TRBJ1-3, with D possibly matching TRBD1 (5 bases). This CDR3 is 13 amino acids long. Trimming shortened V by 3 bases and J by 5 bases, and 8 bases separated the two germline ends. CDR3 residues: CASSFNRRNTIYF. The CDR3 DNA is TGTGCCAGCAGTTTCAACAGGAGAAACACCATATATTTT.

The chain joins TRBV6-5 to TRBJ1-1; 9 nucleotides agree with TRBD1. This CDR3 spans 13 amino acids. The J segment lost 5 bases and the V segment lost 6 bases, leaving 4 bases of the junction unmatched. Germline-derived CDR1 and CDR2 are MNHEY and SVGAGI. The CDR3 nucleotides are TGTGCCAGCAGGGACAGGGGATTTACTGAAGCTTTCTTT. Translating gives CASRDRGFTEAFF.

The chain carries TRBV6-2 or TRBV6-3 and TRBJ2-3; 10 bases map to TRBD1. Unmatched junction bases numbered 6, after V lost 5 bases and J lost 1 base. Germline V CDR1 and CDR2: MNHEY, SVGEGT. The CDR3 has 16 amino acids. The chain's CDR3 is CASSEQGTGGTDTQYF. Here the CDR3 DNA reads TGTGCCAGCAGTGAGCAAGGGACAGGGGGCACAGATACGCAGTATTTT.

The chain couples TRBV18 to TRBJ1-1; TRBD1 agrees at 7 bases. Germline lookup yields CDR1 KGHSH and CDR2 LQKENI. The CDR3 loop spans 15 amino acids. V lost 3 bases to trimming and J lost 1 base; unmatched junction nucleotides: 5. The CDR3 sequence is CASSPYGTANTEAFF. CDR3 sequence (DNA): TGTGCCAGCTCACCCTATGGGACAGCGAACACTGAAGCTTTCTTT.

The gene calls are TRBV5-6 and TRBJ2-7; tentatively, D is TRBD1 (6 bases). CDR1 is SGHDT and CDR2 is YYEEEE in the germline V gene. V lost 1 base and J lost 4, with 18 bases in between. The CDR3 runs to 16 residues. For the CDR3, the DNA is TGTGCCAGCAGCTTGCTTTATCCAGGGGTAGTATACGAGCAGTACTTC. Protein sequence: CASSLLYPGVVYEQYF.

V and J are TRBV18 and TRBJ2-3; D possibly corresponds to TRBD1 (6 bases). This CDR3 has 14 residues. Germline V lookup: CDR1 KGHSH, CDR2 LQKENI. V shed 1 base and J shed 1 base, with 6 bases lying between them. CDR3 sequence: CASSPQGGTDTQYF. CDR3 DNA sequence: TGTGCCAGCTCACCACAGGGGGGCACAGATACGCAGTATTTT.

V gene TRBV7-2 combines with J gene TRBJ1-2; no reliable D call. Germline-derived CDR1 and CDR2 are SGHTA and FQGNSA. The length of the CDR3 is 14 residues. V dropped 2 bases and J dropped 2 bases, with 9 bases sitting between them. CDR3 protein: CASSLRQANYGYTF. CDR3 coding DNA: TGTGCCAGCAGCTTACGGCAGGCGAACTATGGCTACACCTTC.

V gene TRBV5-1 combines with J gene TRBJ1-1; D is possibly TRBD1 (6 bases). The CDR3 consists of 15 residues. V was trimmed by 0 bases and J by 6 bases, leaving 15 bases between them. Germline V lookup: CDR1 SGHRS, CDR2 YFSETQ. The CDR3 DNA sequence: TGCGCCAGCAGCTTGGTTTTAGGGGACACTTCTGAAGCTTTCTTT. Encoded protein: CASSLVLGDTSEAFF.

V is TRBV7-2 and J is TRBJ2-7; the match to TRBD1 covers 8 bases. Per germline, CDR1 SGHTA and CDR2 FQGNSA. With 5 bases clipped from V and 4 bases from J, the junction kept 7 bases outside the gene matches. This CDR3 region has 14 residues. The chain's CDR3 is CASSQGQGKYEQYF. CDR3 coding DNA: TGTGCCAGCAGCCAAGGACAGGGAAAATACGAGCAGTACTTC.

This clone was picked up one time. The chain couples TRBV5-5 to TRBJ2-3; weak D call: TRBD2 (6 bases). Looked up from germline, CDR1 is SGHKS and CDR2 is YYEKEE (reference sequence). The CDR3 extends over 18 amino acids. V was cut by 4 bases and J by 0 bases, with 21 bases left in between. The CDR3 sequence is CASSGGRDFVLSTDTQYF. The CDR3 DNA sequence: TGTGCCAGCAGCGGAGGGCGGGACTTCGTTCTTAGCACAGATACGCAGTATTTT.

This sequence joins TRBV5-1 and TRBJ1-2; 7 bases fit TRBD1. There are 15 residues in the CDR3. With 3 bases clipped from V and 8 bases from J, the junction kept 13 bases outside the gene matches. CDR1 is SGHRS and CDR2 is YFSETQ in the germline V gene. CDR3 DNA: TGCGCCAGCAGCTCAGACGACAGGGCCCAGGACGGCTACACCTTC. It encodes CASSSDDRAQDGYTF.

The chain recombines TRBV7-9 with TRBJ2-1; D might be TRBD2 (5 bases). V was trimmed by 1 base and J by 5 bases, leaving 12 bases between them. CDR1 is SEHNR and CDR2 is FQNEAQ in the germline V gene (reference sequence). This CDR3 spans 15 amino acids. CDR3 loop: CASSLERTTNNEQFF. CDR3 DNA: TGTGCCAGCAGCTTAGAGCGGACGACTAACAATGAGCAGTTCTTC.

DNA of the CDR3: TGTGCCAGCAGTTACCCAGGGGACCTCCAGCATTTT. This gives the protein CASSYPGDLQHF. This chain connects TRBV6-2 or TRBV6-3 to TRBJ1-5; D is perhaps TRBD1 (6 bases). Trimming pared 2 bases from V and 12 bases from J, leaving 11 bases between. The germline CDR1 and CDR2 sequences are MNHEY and SVGEGT. This CDR3 has 12 amino acids.

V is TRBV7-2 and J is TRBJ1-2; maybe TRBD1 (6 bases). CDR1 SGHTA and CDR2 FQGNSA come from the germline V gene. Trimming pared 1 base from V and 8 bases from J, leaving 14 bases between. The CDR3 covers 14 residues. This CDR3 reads CASSLVQGSEGYTF. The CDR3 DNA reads TGTGCCAGCAGCTTAGTACAGGGATCGGAGGGCTACACCTTC.

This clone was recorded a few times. Written as DNA, the CDR3 is TGTGCCGGGGGGGTGGGGGATTCACCCCTCCACTTT. As protein: CAGGVGDSPLHF. The gene calls are TRBV28 and TRBJ1-6; maybe TRBD1 (5 bases). Trimming left V 11 bases short and J 8 bases short, with 13 bases between. Per the germline V gene, CDR1 is MDHEN and CDR2 is SYDVKM. CDR3 length: 12 amino acids.

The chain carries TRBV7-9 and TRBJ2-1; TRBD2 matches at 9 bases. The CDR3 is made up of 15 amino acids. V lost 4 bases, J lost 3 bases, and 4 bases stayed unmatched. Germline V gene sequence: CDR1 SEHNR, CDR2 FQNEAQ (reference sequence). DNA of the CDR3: TGTGCCAGCAGCTCGGCGACTAGCGGCTACAATGAGCAGTTCTTC. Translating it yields CASSSATSGYNEQFF.

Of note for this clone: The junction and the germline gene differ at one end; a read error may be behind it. The CDR3, as DNA: TGTGCCGGCAGTGACTCGCCTAGCGGCTACAATGAGCAGTTCTTC. This gives the protein CAGSDSPSGYNEQFF. The chain combines TRBV6-4 with TRBJ2-1, with TRBD2 matching over 7 bases. The CDR3 covers 15 residues. Per germline, CDR1 MRHNA and CDR2 SNTAGT.

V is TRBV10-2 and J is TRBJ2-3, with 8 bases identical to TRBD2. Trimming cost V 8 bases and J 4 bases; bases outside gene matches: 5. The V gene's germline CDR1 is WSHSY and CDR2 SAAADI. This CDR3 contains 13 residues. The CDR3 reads CASSGGGPDTQYF. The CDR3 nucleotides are TGCGCCAGCTCGGGGGGGGGCCCAGATACGCAGTATTTT.

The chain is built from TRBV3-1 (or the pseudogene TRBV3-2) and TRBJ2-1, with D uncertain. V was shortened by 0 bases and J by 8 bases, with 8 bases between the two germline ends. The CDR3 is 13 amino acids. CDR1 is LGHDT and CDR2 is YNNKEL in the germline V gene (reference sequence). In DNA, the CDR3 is TGTGCCAGCAGCCAAGACGGTTACGATGAGCAGTTCTTC. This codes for CASSQDGYDEQFF.

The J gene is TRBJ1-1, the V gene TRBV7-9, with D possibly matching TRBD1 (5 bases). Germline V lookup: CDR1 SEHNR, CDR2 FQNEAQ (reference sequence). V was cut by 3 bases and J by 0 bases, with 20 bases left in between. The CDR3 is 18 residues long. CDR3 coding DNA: TGTGCCAGCAGCTTCTTCCACCTTCGACAGTTAATGAACACTGAAGCTTTCTTT. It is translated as CASSFFHLRQLMNTEAFF.